The 29 T cell receptor beta chains below all came from one sample that was sequenced in a study of T cell repertoires in cytomegalovirus infection (dated by TCRdb to about 2019). Sequencer: Illumina HiSeq 1500. TCRdb's own reprocessing of the public reads used fastp at Q25 and MiXCR and kept productive beta chains. CDR3 protein duplicates are merged, each entry listing the most common genes and DNA. This sample comprises around 530,000 distinct CDR3 sequences, approximately 15% of them detected only once. The ten largest clones represent approximately 24% of the sample. The material sequenced was CD8+ T cells from PBMCs. The origin of the receptors is a human donor in good health (CMV status not recorded). Some clones in this sample may be carry-over from other donors' samples.

Only a few counts were recorded for this clonotype. CDR3 region: CASSLAGAGGPPGELFF. In nucleotides, the CDR3 is TGTGCCAGCAGCTTAGCAGGGGCGGGGGGGCCGCCCGGGGAGCTGTTTTTT. The V and J genes are TRBV13 and TRBJ2-2; 9 bases are a match to TRBD2. V dropped 1 base and J dropped 6; count of bases not matched to a gene: 9. Looked up from germline, CDR1 is PRHDT and CDR2 is FYEKMQ (reference sequence). The CDR3 sequence is 17 residues long.

This clonotype was seen only a few times. V is TRBV29-1 and J is TRBJ2-7; 8 bases match TRBD1. The CDR3 extends over 12 amino acids. The junction had 1 base not matched to a gene; V was cut back by 2 bases and J by 4 bases. Germline CDR1 SQVTM, CDR2 ANQGSEA. CDR3 protein: CSVEQGAYEQYF. The CDR3 DNA sequence: TGCAGCGTTGAACAGGGGGCATACGAGCAGTACTTC.

This chain connects TRBV24-1 to TRBJ2-7; D possibly corresponds to TRBD1 (5 bases). The CDR3 sequence is 14 residues long. CDR1 KGHDR and CDR2 SFDVKD come from the germline V gene. The V end lost 5 bases, the J end lost 0 bases, and 10 bases lay between the germline ends. CDR3 protein: CATSAPGISYEQYF. The DNA for the CDR3 is TGTGCCACCAGTGCTCCAGGGATCTCCTACGAGCAGTACTTC.

This clonotype has more than one count but fewer than ten. This chain connects TRBV5-4 to TRBJ2-1; 8 positions agree with TRBD2. The CDR3 has 13 amino acids. Germline CDR1 SGHNT, CDR2 YYREEE (reference sequence). Trimming at V came to 7 bases and at J to 8 bases, leaving 8 bases not matched to a gene. CDR3 loop: CASSGGGQDEQFF. CDR3 bases: TGTGCCAGCTCGGGGGGGGGGCAGGATGAGCAGTTCTTC. Full variable domain (remainder filled in from reference TRBV5-4 and TRBJ2-1): ETGVTQSPTHLIKTRGQQVTLRCSSQSGHNTVSWYQQALGQGPQFIFQYYREEENGRGNFPPRFSGLQFPNYSSELNVNALELDDSALYLCASSGGGQDEQFFGPGTRLTVL.

This clonotype was observed a few times. The chain joins TRBV27 to TRBJ2-1; 12 positions match TRBD2. V dropped 2 bases and J dropped 0; count of bases not matched to a gene: 17. Germline values: CDR1 MNHEY, CDR2 SMNVEV (reference sequence). CDR3 length: 22 amino acids. The CDR3, as DNA: TGTGCCAGCAGTTTAAGAGGAGGTGGGCGACTAGCGGGAGTTAGCTCCTACAATGAGCAGTTCTTC. Translating gives CASSLRGGGRLAGVSSYNEQFF.

This chain links TRBV5-1 with TRBJ1-1, with D perhaps TRBD1 (6 bases). V gave up 4 bases and J gave up 2 bases, with 12 bases separating them. The CDR3 contains 14 residues. Germline V gene sequence: CDR1 SGHRS, CDR2 YFSETQ. The chain's CDR3 is CASSGNRANTEAFF. CDR3 nucleotide sequence: TGCGCCAGCAGCGGAAACAGGGCTAACACTGAAGCTTTCTTT.

This clonotype was counted only a few times. The chain is built from TRBV2 and TRBJ2-2; 10 bases align to TRBD1. The CDR3 contains 17 residues. With V trimmed by 6 bases and J by 2 bases, 9 bases remained unmatched. Germline CDR1 SNHLY, CDR2 FYNNEI. CDR3 DNA sequence: TGTGCCAGCAGCACCCCGACAGGGGGCTATAACACCGGGGAGCTGTTTTTT. This encodes CASSTPTGGYNTGELFF.

Ten or more counts support this clonotype. This chain joins TRBV24-1 and TRBJ2-2, with 14 bases lining up with TRBD2. The CDR3 loop spans 19 amino acids. V lost 4 bases, J lost 2 bases, and 8 bases stayed unmatched. CDR1 is KGHDR and CDR2 is SFDVKD in the germline V gene. CDR3 nucleotide sequence: TGTGCCACCAGTGACCACGGGACTAGCGGGAGCGACAACACCGGGGAGCTGTTTTTT. This encodes CATSDHGTSGSDNTGELFF.

This clonotype was seen at least ten times. V usage is TRBV5-5 and J usage is TRBJ2-5; 8 bases map to TRBD2. Germline loops: CDR1 SGHKS, CDR2 YYEKEE (reference sequence). CDR3 length: 15 residues. The V gene end was trimmed by 4 bases and the J gene end by 4 bases; junction bases not matched to a gene: 9. The CDR3 reads CASSGDGGAGETQYF. CDR3 DNA: TGTGCCAGCAGCGGGGACGGGGGGGCGGGAGAGACCCAGTACTTC.

This chain links TRBV6-5 with TRBJ1-3; TRBD1 matches at 9 bases. Looked up from germline, CDR1 is MNHEY and CDR2 is SVGAGI. Trimming took 5 bases from V and 8 from J; bases not matched to a gene: 7. The CDR3 covers 14 residues. CDR3 sequence reads: CASSHRQGGHTIYF. The CDR3 DNA sequence: TGTGCCAGCAGTCATAGACAGGGGGGACACACCATATATTTT.

This clonotype was counted many times. This sequence joins TRBV27 and TRBJ2-7; D perhaps matches TRBD1 (5 bases). Trimming removed 2 bases at V and 2 bases at J, with 10 bases between. The CDR3 sequence is 14 residues long. Germline lookup yields CDR1 MNHEY and CDR2 SMNVEV (reference sequence). The DNA of the CDR3 is TGTGCCAGCAGTTTAGGTGACAGAGCCTACGAGCAGTACTTC. Translated: CASSLGDRAYEQYF.

This clonotype came up many times. The rearrangement uses TRBV12-3 or TRBV12-4 and TRBJ2-1; maybe TRBD2 (5 bases). Trimming shortened V by 1 base and J by 5 bases, and 15 bases separated the two germline ends. The CDR3 sequence is 16 residues long. In nucleotides, the CDR3 is TGTGCCAGCAGTTTAGGGGTGACTATCTACCACAATGAGCAGTTCTTC. Translated, it gives CASSLGVTIYHNEQFF.

The sample holds many counts of this clonotype. The J gene is TRBJ2-7, the V gene TRBV7-8; the match to TRBD2 covers 14 bases. J was trimmed by 2 bases and V by 5 bases; bases with no gene match: 2. CDR1 SGHVS and CDR2 FQNEAQ come from the germline V gene. This CDR3 has 15 residues. This CDR3 is CASSVTSGGAYEQYF. The CDR3 coding sequence is TGTGCCAGCAGCGTGACTAGCGGGGGGGCCTACGAGCAGTACTTC.

This clonotype was observed at least ten times. The chain uses TRBV27 and TRBJ1-1, with 7 bases aligning to TRBD1. The V and J ends lost 5 bases and 3 bases, in that order; junction bases with no gene match: 6. Germline CDR1 is MNHEY and CDR2 is SMNVEV (reference sequence). The CDR3 totals 14 residues. The CDR3 loop is CASSLQGEDTEAFF. The CDR3 nucleotides read TGTGCCAGCAGTCTTCAGGGGGAGGACACTGAAGCTTTCTTT.

This clonotype was counted only a few times. The chain is built from TRBV7-8 and TRBJ1-2; 9 bases line up with TRBD1. Germline CDR1 SGHVS, CDR2 FQNEAQ. CDR3 length: 13 amino acids. V lost 5 bases and J lost 7; bases outside the gene matches: 5. CDR3 DNA: TGTGCCAGCAGCGCCAGGGACAGGGCTGGCTACACCTTC. Its protein product is CASSARDRAGYTF.

The V and J genes are TRBV4-1 and TRBJ2-3; 9 bases map to TRBD2. Looked up from germline, CDR1 is MGHRA and CDR2 is YSYEKL. The CDR3 runs to 16 residues. V lost 3 bases and J lost 8; bases outside the gene matches: 12. The DNA for the CDR3 is TGCGCCAGCAGCCACCCGGCGGGCGGGGGGGAAAGTACGCAGTATTTT. This translates into CASSHPAGGGESTQYF.

This clonotype was counted many times. The rearrangement uses TRBV7-9 and TRBJ2-3, with 7 bases identical to TRBD2. The CDR3 extends over 15 amino acids. The germline V gene encodes CDR1 SEHNR and CDR2 FQNEAQ (reference sequence). Trimming took 3 bases from V and 0 from J; bases not matched to a gene: 3. CDR3 protein: CASSFSGSSTDTQYF. The CDR3 coding sequence is TGTGCCAGCAGCTTTAGCGGGTCTAGCACAGATACGCAGTATTTT.

This clonotype was detected only a few times. V gene TRBV20-1 combines with J gene TRBJ2-7; TRBD2 matches 9 bases. The CDR3 length is 15 residues. Germline CDR1 reads DFQATT; CDR2 reads SNEGSKA (reference sequence). Losses at the gene ends were 0 bases for V and 1 base for J; bases not matched to a gene: 4. CDR3 region: CSAREASGVSYEQYF. The CDR3 nucleotides read TGCAGTGCTAGAGAAGCTAGCGGGGTTTCCTACGAGCAGTACTTC.

V usage is TRBV14 and J usage is TRBJ2-7; the D gene is possibly TRBD2 (6 bases). CDR1 and CDR2 (germline): SGHDN, FVKESK. V lost 1 base and J lost 2, with 15 bases in between. There are 16 residues in the CDR3. CDR3 loop: CASSQVGGGRPYEQYF. In DNA, the CDR3 is TGTGCCAGCAGCCAAGTGGGGGGTGGGAGACCCTACGAGCAGTACTTC. The variable domain in full, with the rest retrieved from reference TRBV14 and TRBJ2-7, is EAGVTQFPSHSVIEKGQTVTLRCDPISGHDNLYWYRRVMGKEIKFLLHFVKESKQDESGMPNNRFLAERTGGTYSTLKVQPAELEDSGVYFCASSQVGGGRPYEQYFGPGTRLTVT.

This clonotype is a singleton in its sample. This may arise from a read error, as a much more abundant clone is one base away. V gene TRBV11-1 combines with J gene TRBJ1-1; maybe TRBD1 (6 bases). CDR3 size: 15 residues. Per the germline V gene, CDR1 is SGHAT and CDR2 is FQDESV (reference sequence). The CDR3: CPSSFQGMGNTEAFF. The CDR3 bases are TGTCCCAGCAGCTTTCAGGGGATGGGGAACACTGAAGCTTTCTTT.

This clonotype was seen only a few times. The chain combines TRBV3-1 with TRBJ2-7, with D possibly TRBD2 on 5 matching bases. V was trimmed by 4 bases and J by 2 bases, leaving 15 bases between them. Germline lookup yields CDR1 LGHDT and CDR2 YNNKEL (reference sequence). The CDR3 contains 15 residues. CDR3 nucleotide sequence: TGTGCCAGCAGCCTTTCACGGGAAACCCCCTACGAGCAGTACTTC. Amino acid sequence: CASSLSRETPYEQYF.

The chain carries TRBV5-6 and TRBJ2-7; D may match TRBD1 or TRBD2 (6 bases each). Trimming left V 0 bases short and J 0 bases short, with 13 bases between. Germline V gene lookup returns CDR1 SGHDT and CDR2 YYEEEE. The CDR3 has 16 amino acids. The CDR3 bases are TGTGCCAGCAGCTTGGAGGGGGGAACGACCTCCTACGAGCAGTACTTC. Its protein product is CASSLEGGTTSYEQYF.

V usage is TRBV28 and J usage is TRBJ2-6, with 7 bases fitting TRBD1. The CDR3 extends over 17 amino acids. Germline V lookup: CDR1 MDHEN, CDR2 SYDVKM. With V trimmed by 5 bases and J by 0 bases, 7 bases remained unmatched. CDR3 coding DNA: TGTGCCAGCAGTGTTACAGGGGCGCTCTCTGGGGCCAACGTCCTGACTTTC. This gives the protein CASSVTGALSGANVLTF.

The rearrangement joins TRBV5-1 to TRBJ2-3, with D possibly being TRBD1 (6 bases). Deletions cut 2 bases from V and 0 bases from J, with 25 bases between. Germline CDR1 and CDR2: SGHRS and YFSETQ. The length of the CDR3 is 20 residues. The CDR3 DNA is TGCGCCAGCAGCTTTATGAGAAATTCCGGGACATTTACTAGCACAGATACGCAGTATTTT. Translating it yields CASSFMRNSGTFTSTDTQYF.

In this sample, this clonotype turned up many times. The chain employs TRBV7-8 and TRBJ1-5; tentative D call: TRBD1 (6 bases). Trimming pared 5 bases from V and 6 bases from J, leaving 17 bases between. This CDR3 spans 15 amino acids. Germline CDR1 is SGHVS and CDR2 is FQNEAQ. CDR3 protein: CASSPLQGGGQPQHF. For the CDR3, the DNA is TGTGCCAGCAGCCCTTTACAGGGAGGGGGTCAGCCCCAGCATTTT. The full variable domain, rest sourced from reference TRBV7-8 and TRBJ1-5, is GAGVSQSPRYKVAKRGQDVALRCDPISGHVSLFWYQQALGQGPEFLTYFQNEAQLDKSGLPSDRFFAERPEGSVSTLKIQRTQQEDSAVYLCASSPLQGGGQPQHFGDGTRLSIL.

This clonotype showed up just a few times. The V and J genes are TRBV20-1 and TRBJ2-1; D might be TRBD2 (6 bases). V was cut by 6 bases and J by 3 bases, with 24 bases left in between. Germline values: CDR1 DFQATT, CDR2 SNEGSKA (reference sequence). The CDR3 is made up of 17 amino acids. As DNA, the CDR3 is TGCAGTGCCCCGCAAGTAAACCGGGACTTGGGCTACAATGAGCAGTTCTTC. Its translation: CSAPQVNRDLGYNEQFF.

Many counts were recorded for this clonotype. J is TRBJ2-1 and V is TRBV7-3; D unresolved. CDR3 size: 16 residues. Looked up from germline, CDR1 is SGHTA and CDR2 is FQGTGA. V lost 5 bases and J lost 0, with 14 bases in between. The DNA for the CDR3 is TGTGCCAGCAGCCATACCGAAGGAGTCTCCTACAATGAGCAGTTCTTC. Translating gives CASSHTEGVSYNEQFF.

This chain joins TRBV28 and TRBJ2-1, with 13 bases lining up with TRBD2. CDR1 and CDR2 (germline): MDHEN, SYDVKM. The length of the CDR3 is 16 residues. The J segment lost 8 bases and the V segment lost 1 base, leaving 5 bases of the junction unmatched. CDR3 loop: CASSLLGLAGNDEQFF. CDR3 sequence (DNA): TGTGCCAGCAGTTTATTGGGACTAGCGGGAAACGATGAGCAGTTCTTC.

With regard to this clonotype: This sequence may be a read error, since a much larger clone differs from it by one base. The chain couples TRBV11-2 to TRBJ2-1; 7 bases fit TRBD2. The trim removed 5 bases at V and 8 bases at J, leaving 12 bases unmatched. The CDR3 spans 15 residues. The germline CDR1 and CDR2 sequences are SGHAT and FQNNGV. The CDR3: CASSESGLPYDEQFF. In nucleotides, the CDR3 is TGTGCCAGCAGCGAATCGGGACTACCTTACGATGAGCAGTTCTTC.